One and the same sample provided the 30 T cell receptor beta chains below, sequenced in a study of spatial heterogeneity in lung cancer. Overall study results and limits: Higher tumor mutation counts went along with higher counts of expanded intratumoral alpha and beta TCRs.

TCRdb itself ran the 5' RACE reads through MiXCR, one entry per CDR3 protein. The table lists 9,000 to 10,000 distinct CDR3 sequences, approximately 15% of them singletons. Which antigens these TCRs recognize remains unknown. Time point given: sample taken at primary tumor resection. The starting material was lung tumor tissue, obtained at surgery. The receptors stem from a male donor with early-stage non-small cell lung cancer.

Concerning this clonotype itself: This beta chain came through as a stray read in a library set up for alpha chains, and its size says little. This chain joins TRBV5-1 and TRBJ2-1; unclear D gene. Germline values: CDR1 SGHRS, CDR2 YFSETQ. Trimming removed 0 bases from V and 0 bases from J, with 10 bases in between. This CDR3 has 16 amino acids. The CDR3 loop reads CASSLEAASSYNEQFF. In DNA, the CDR3 is TGCGCCAGCAGCTTGGAGGCGGCGAGCTCCTACAATGAGCAGTTCTTC.

This clonotype was seen many times. Being off target in a library aimed at alpha chains, this beta chain has a size of little meaning. The chain uses TRBV12-3 or TRBV12-4 and TRBJ1-5; D gene uncertain. The CDR3 spans 14 residues. Trimming left V 1 base short and J 4 bases short, with 8 bases between. CDR3 bases: TGTGCCAGCAGTTTAGACGAATCGAATCAGCCCCAGCATTTT. It translates to CASSLDESNQPQHF.

The sample holds many counts of this clonotype. In a library made to pick up alpha chains, this beta chain is a stray read with a size that means little. V is TRBV3-1 and J is TRBJ2-5; D is ambiguous. V was pared by 6 bases and J by 2 bases, with 16 bases between. The CDR3 runs 15 residues. Germline assignment: CDR1 LGHDT and CDR2 YNNKEL (reference sequence). The CDR3 is CASSPFPGPQETQYF. CDR3 bases: TGTGCCAGCAGTCCCTTCCCAGGACCGCAAGAGACCCAGTACTTC.

The table lists this clonotype with many counts. Because the library targeted alpha chains, this beta chain is an off-target read whose size means little. The gene calls are TRBV7-2 and TRBJ2-7; 9 nucleotides agree with TRBD2. Germline V gene data show CDR1 as SGHTA and CDR2 as FQGNSA. The CDR3 sequence is 16 residues long. The V segment lost 3 bases and the J segment 10 bases; nucleotides outside the gene matches: 16. The CDR3 DNA is TGTGCCAGCAGCTTCTTGTGGCTAGCGGGATGGTCTGATCAGTACTTC. Its translation: CASSFLWLAGWSDQYF.

In this sample, this clonotype turned up a few times. For a library built for alpha chains, this beta chain is a stray read; little rests on its size. V usage is TRBV14 and J usage is TRBJ2-1, with D possibly being TRBD1 (6 bases). With 3 bases removed from V and 9 bases from J, the gap between germline ends came to 12 bases. Per germline, CDR1 SGHDN and CDR2 FVKESK. The CDR3 is 13 amino acids. The CDR3 coding sequence is TGTGCCAGCAGCCACCTACAGGGCACTGAGCAGTTCTTC. Its translation is CASSHLQGTEQFF.

Details on this clonotype: The size of this beta chain means little, since it is a stray read in a library made for alpha chains. The chain employs TRBV29-1 and TRBJ1-1; D gene unclear. Germline V CDR1 and CDR2: SQVTM, ANQGSEA. V lost 7 bases, J lost 0 bases, and 6 bases lay in between. There are 11 residues in the CDR3. CDR3 nucleotide sequence: TGCAGCGGCCTCCTGAACACTGAAGCTTTCTTT. Amino acids: CSGLLNTEAFF.

The sample holds many counts of this clonotype. A library prepared for alpha chains yielded this beta chain as an off-target read; its size is of little meaning. This chain connects TRBV28 to TRBJ1-2; no reliable D call. The CDR3 loop spans 14 amino acids. The V and J ends lost 7 bases and 4 bases respectively, with 16 bases between them. Germline CDR1 and CDR2: MDHEN and SYDVKM. CDR3 region: CASTPRNLVYGYTF. As DNA, the CDR3 is TGTGCCAGCACTCCGAGAAACCTAGTCTATGGCTACACCTTC.

This clonotype showed up many times. The library was designed around alpha chains, so this beta chain is a stray read whose abundance carries little weight. The chain employs TRBV21-1 and TRBJ1-1; the D call TRBD1 from the table was never checked on the DNA. TRBV21-1 is described as a pseudogene. The CDR3 loop spans 11 amino acids. CDR3 sequence (DNA): TGTGCCAGGACAGTGAACACTGAAGCTTTCTTT. This encodes CARTVNTEAFF.

The sample holds many counts of this clonotype. Since it is a stray read in a library aimed at alpha chains, this beta chain has a size that is not meaningful. The chain is built from TRBV27 and TRBJ2-7; no firm D call. The V gene lost 3 bases and the J gene lost 3 bases, with 9 bases spanning the gap. CDR1 and CDR2 (germline): MNHEY, SMNVEV (reference sequence). The CDR3 runs to 13 residues. The CDR3 loop is CASSFGTDYEQYF. As DNA, the CDR3 is TGTGCCAGCAGTTTTGGCACCGACTACGAGCAGTACTTC.

This clonotype was detected many times. This beta chain appears as a stray read in a library generated for alpha chains; its size is not informative. The V call is TRBV12-3 or TRBV12-4, the J call TRBJ2-5; D might be TRBD2 (6 bases). Trimming took 6 bases from V and 1 from J, leaving 12 bases between them. The CDR3 spans 14 residues. Written as DNA, the CDR3 is TGTGCCAGCAGGACCCGGGACTTCCAAGAGACCCAGTACTTC. Its protein product is CASRTRDFQETQYF.

This clonotype was recorded at least ten times. Being off target in a library aimed at alpha chains, this beta chain has a size of little meaning. The chain is built from TRBV5-1 and TRBJ2-3; D remains unclear. Germline CDR1 SGHRS, CDR2 YFSETQ. The V end was cut by 2 bases, the J end by 2 bases, with 9 bases between. The CDR3 covers 14 residues. CDR3 in amino acids: CASSLAQNTDTQYF. CDR3 in DNA: TGCGCCAGCAGCTTAGCCCAGAACACAGATACGCAGTATTTT.

Ten or more counts support this clonotype. This beta chain is an off-target read within a library intended for alpha chains, so its frequency means little. The chain uses TRBV6-5 and TRBJ2-3; D is ambiguous. CDR1 is MNHEY, CDR2 SVGAGI, per germline. This CDR3 is 13 amino acids long. Trimming took 5 bases from V and 0 from J, leaving 6 bases between them. As DNA, the CDR3 is TGTGCCAGCAGTCCCATTAGCACAGATACGCAGTATTTT. This sequence encodes CASSPISTDTQYF.

With respect to this clonotype: This beta chain is off target for a library built for alpha chains, so its abundance means little. The chain is built from TRBV7-2 and TRBJ1-1; TRBD1 is a possible D gene (5 bases). Between the trimmed V and J ends, which lost 2 bases and 4 bases, there was a span of 8 bases. CDR3 size: 13 residues. Germline V gene lookup returns CDR1 SGHTA and CDR2 FQGNSA. The DNA of the CDR3 is TGTGCCAGCAGCTTAAGGGGTGGCACTGAAGCTTTCTTT. This encodes CASSLRGGTEAFF.

This clonotype is categorized as medium-sized. Since it is a stray read in a library aimed at alpha chains, this beta chain has a size that is not meaningful. CDR3 protein: CASTTTGPPYEQYF. CDR3 nucleotides: TGTGCCAGTACCACCACCGGGCCTCCCTACGAGCAGTACTTC. The rearrangement joins TRBV19 to TRBJ2-7; D call uncertain. Germline V gene sequence: CDR1 LNHDA, CDR2 SQIVND (reference sequence). The CDR3 length is 14 residues. V lost 7 bases and J lost 2, with 15 bases in between.

This clonotype is judged medium-sized (0.01 to 0.1%). The library was prepared for alpha chains; this beta chain is a stray read, so its frequency means little. The rearrangement links TRBV11-2 to TRBJ1-1, with D tentatively TRBD1 (5 bases). Trimming left V 7 bases short and J 4 bases short, with 16 bases between. CDR3 length: 14 amino acids. Germline V CDR1 and CDR2: SGHAT, FQNNGV. The CDR3 sequence is CASTNFDGGTEAFF. The CDR3 nucleotides read TGTGCCAGCACCAATTTCGACGGGGGCACTGAAGCTTTCTTT.

As to this clonotype: Little can be read into the size of this beta chain, an off-target read in a library designed for alpha chains. This chain joins TRBV3-1 and TRBJ2-5, with D possibly TRBD2 on 6 matching bases. Germline loops: CDR1 LGHDT, CDR2 YNNKEL (reference sequence). This CDR3 contains 13 residues. The V and J ends lost 5 bases and 5 bases respectively, with 12 bases between them. The CDR3 region is CASSGDFEETQYF. The CDR3 DNA follows: TGTGCCAGCAGCGGGGACTTCGAGGAGACCCAGTACTTC.

This clonotype has at least ten counts. This beta chain is off target for a library built for alpha chains, so its abundance means little. V usage is TRBV5-1 and J usage is TRBJ2-2; D unclear. This CDR3 is built from 15 residues. CDR1 is SGHRS, CDR2 YFSETQ, per germline. The V gene lost 0 bases and the J gene lost 2 bases, with 8 bases spanning the gap. This CDR3 is CASSLGVPNTGELFF. As DNA, the CDR3 is TGCGCCAGCAGCTTGGGGGTTCCCAACACCGGGGAGCTGTTTTTT. Full variable domain (outside the CDR3, taken from reference TRBV5-1 and TRBJ2-2): KAGVTQTPRYLIKTRGQQVTLSCSPISGHRSVSWYQQTPGQGLQFLFEYFSETQRNKGNFPGRFSGRQFSNSRSEMNVSTLELGDSALYLCASSLGVPNTGELFFGEGSRLTVL.

This clonotype appeared many times. The library was designed around alpha chains, so this beta chain is a stray read whose abundance carries little weight. The rearrangement joins TRBV10-3 to TRBJ2-5; D unclear. The CDR3 spans 14 residues. Trimming cost V 7 bases and J 5 bases, with 17 bases left between them. Germline V gene sequence: CDR1 ENHRY, CDR2 SYGVKD. In nucleotides, the CDR3 is TGTGCCATCAAAGCCGCGAGCCTAGGGGAGACCCAGTACTTC. Its translation: CAIKAASLGETQYF.

This clonotype was detected many times. This beta chain represents an off-target read in a library built for alpha chains; its size is of limited meaning. V and J are TRBV29-1 and TRBJ2-3; a weak D match, TRBD1 (6 bases). The germline V gene has CDR1 SQVTM and CDR2 ANQGSEA. The CDR3 spans 16 residues. Trimming left V 6 bases short and J 1 base short, with 20 bases between. CDR3 bases: TGCAGCGTGACCCATCCAGGGGTTGGGGGCACAGATACGCAGTATTTT. Amino acid sequence: CSVTHPGVGGTDTQYF.

This clonotype was counted many times. This beta chain is an unintended read in a library built for alpha chains; its size means little. The chain combines TRBV20-1 with TRBJ2-5, with TRBD2 matching over 14 bases. The V and J ends lost 3 bases and 4 bases, in that order; junction bases with no gene match: 4. The CDR3 is 15 amino acids. Germline lookup yields CDR1 DFQATT and CDR2 SNEGSKA (reference sequence). The CDR3 sequence: CSARGLAGVSETQYF. CDR3 nucleotide sequence: TGCAGTGCTAGGGGACTAGCGGGAGTATCAGAGACCCAGTACTTC.

Details on this clonotype: The library was built for alpha chains, so this beta chain is an off-target read and its size means little. This chain uses TRBV10-1 with TRBJ2-3, with D possibly matching TRBD2 (6 bases). V was trimmed by 3 bases and J by 0 bases, leaving 7 bases between them. CDR1 and CDR2 from the germline V gene are WNHNN and SYGVQD (reference sequence). CDR3 length: 14 residues. The CDR3 here is CASSDGGSTDTQYF. The DNA for the CDR3 is TGCGCCAGCAGTGATGGGGGGAGCACAGATACGCAGTATTTT.

Turning to this clonotype: A library made for alpha chains picked up this beta chain off target, so its size means little. The rearrangement links TRBV6-6 to TRBJ1-5; no reliable D call. Germline V lookup: CDR1 MNHNY, CDR2 SVGAGI (reference sequence). This CDR3 spans 14 amino acids. Trimming stripped 2 bases from V and 0 bases from J, with 5 bases between. The DNA for the CDR3 is TGTGCCAGCAGTTACGAATATAGCAATCAGCCCCAGCATTTT. It codes for CASSYEYSNQPQHF.

This clonotype was counted many times. The library was designed around alpha chains, so this beta chain is a stray read whose abundance carries little weight. V usage is TRBV6-2 or TRBV6-3 and J usage is TRBJ2-2; D might be TRBD2 (7 bases). The length of the CDR3 is 14 residues. The ends were cut back, 7 bases at V and 5 bases at J, with 14 bases in the middle. Germline V gene lookup returns CDR1 MNHEY and CDR2 SVGEGT. CDR3 DNA sequence: TGTGCCAGCATGGACGGGGGGCCTACCGGGGAGCTGTTTTTT. Translating gives CASMDGGPTGELFF.

This clonotype was detected many times. A library made for alpha chains picked up this beta chain off target, so its size means little. The V gene is TRBV10-3, the J gene TRBJ1-1, with 8 bases that match TRBD1. The J segment lost 1 base and the V segment lost 6 bases, leaving 4 bases of the junction unmatched. The CDR3 totals 14 residues. Per germline, CDR1 ENHRY and CDR2 SYGVKD. CDR3 protein: CAISLTGANTEAFF. CDR3 nucleotide sequence: TGTGCCATCAGCCTGACAGGGGCGAACACTGAAGCTTTCTTT.

This clonotype is medium-sized. This beta chain came through as a stray read in a library set up for alpha chains, and its size says little. The CDR3 loop is CASSLPGQGLDEQYF. CDR3 bases: TGTGCCAGCAGCCTACCGGGACAGGGACTCGACGAGCAGTACTTC. This chain links TRBV5-5 with TRBJ2-7; 9 nucleotides match TRBD1. V dropped 4 bases and J dropped 5; count of bases not matched to a gene: 10. This CDR3 contains 15 residues. CDR1 and CDR2 (germline): SGHKS, YYEKEE (reference sequence).

This clonotype was seen repeatedly, ten times or more. This beta chain appears as a stray read in a library generated for alpha chains; its size is not informative. The V gene is TRBV25-1, the J gene TRBJ2-5; D is uncertain. The germline gives CDR1 MGHDK, CDR2 SYGVNS. Deletions cut 1 base from V and 1 base from J, with 10 bases between. The CDR3 is made up of 15 amino acids. In nucleotides, the CDR3 is TGTGCCAGCAGTGAATTCACGGGCCGCCAAGAGACCCAGTACTTC. The encoded protein is CASSEFTGRQETQYF.

This clonotype was detected ten times or more. This beta chain slipped into a library made for alpha chains as a stray read, so its size is not meaningful. The V call is TRBV5-1, the J call TRBJ2-3; D is perhaps TRBD1 (6 bases). Trimming took off 0 bases at V and 0 bases at J, with 8 bases between the two ends. This CDR3 contains 15 residues. The germline gives CDR1 SGHRS, CDR2 YFSETQ. The CDR3 DNA sequence: TGCGCCAGCAGCTTGGACAGGGACAGCACAGATACGCAGTATTTT. This gives the protein CASSLDRDSTDTQYF.

This clonotype was detected ten times or more. The size of this beta chain means little, since it is a stray read in a library made for alpha chains. The V and J genes are TRBV20-1 and TRBJ2-7; D may be TRBD1 (6 bases). Trimming left V 4 bases short and J 0 bases short, with 16 bases between. This CDR3 has 15 residues. Per the germline V gene, CDR1 is DFQATT and CDR2 is SNEGSKA (reference sequence). The CDR3 DNA follows: TGCAGTGCTACAACCACCCGAGGGGGCTCCTACGAGCAGTACTTC. This gives the protein CSATTTRGGSYEQYF.

This clonotype has a count of ten or more. A library prepared for alpha chains yielded this beta chain as an off-target read; its size is of little meaning. The chain carries TRBV28 and TRBJ2-3; no firm D call. V was cut by 2 bases and J by 0 bases, with 15 bases left in between. Germline values: CDR1 MDHEN, CDR2 SYDVKM. The CDR3 length is 17 residues. As DNA, the CDR3 is TGTGCCAGCAGTTTAAGGCAGGTTCCCACTAGCACAGATACGCAGTATTTT. This gives the protein CASSLRQVPTSTDTQYF.

About this clonotype: The library was designed around alpha chains, so this beta chain is a stray read whose abundance carries little weight. The rearrangement links TRBV20-1 to TRBJ2-5, with TRBD1 identical over 9 bases. This CDR3 region has 13 residues. Looked up from germline, CDR1 is DFQATT and CDR2 is SNEGSKA (reference sequence). J lost 3 bases, V lost 6 bases, and 5 bases had no gene match. The CDR3 spells CSARRTGEETQYF. CDR3 bases: TGCAGTGCGCGGCGGACAGGGGAAGAGACCCAGTACTTC.